Included here is one T cell receptor beta chain sequence, with context. Its specificity is unknown. Prepared libraries of TCR beta cDNA carried unique molecular identifiers. Starting from approximately 0.95 to 9.8 million T cells, the study yielded 460,000 or so cDNA molecules. TCRdb reprocessed the PCR reads with MiXCR, giving one entry per CDR3 protein. In the table there are a few hundred thousand distinct CDR3 sequences, less than 40% of which are singletons. This specimen belongs to a study of post-analysis software for immune sequencing data. About the research overall: As for disease course, relapsing-remitting, secondary progressive and progressive-relapsing multiple sclerosis were all included.

The CDR3 consists of 12 residues. Trimming removed 5 bases from V and 7 bases from J; junction bases left unmatched: 2. Overall study findings and caveats: Elevated frequency relative to controls characterized several TRBV segments in patients, TRBV5-6, TRBV5-1 and TRBV20-1 among them. Significantly lower normalized Chao1 diversity was seen in multiple sclerosis patients than in controls.

Sequences were obtained from blood. This TCR was sampled from a girl aged 2-10 years with multiple sclerosis. This chain links TRBV12-3 or TRBV12-4 with TRBJ1-5, with 7 bases matching TRBD1. The CDR3 loop reads CASSTGAQPQHF. CDR3 sequence (DNA): TGTGCCAGCAGTACAGGGGCACAGCCCCAGCATTTT.